This T cell receptor (beta chain) was sequenced in a study of T cell repertoires in cytomegalovirus infection. Overall study context: Both CMV infection and a matching HLA type were indicated by public TCR beta signatures.

This clonotype was recorded many times. The antigen remains undetermined. The V and J ends lost 3 bases and 7 bases, in that order; junction bases with no gene match: 10. Germline-derived CDR1 and CDR2 are KGHDR and SFDVKD. The CDR3 consists of 16 residues. Study-level results: There were HLA-C-restricted CMV-specific TCR beta clonotypes dominating the ex vivo response.

TCRdb re-called the reads through MiXCR, storing one row per CDR3 protein. The sample has fewer than 350,000 distinct CDR3 sequences, over 7.5% seen once. The TCR was taken from a human donor in good health (CMV status not recorded). Some clones in this sample may be carry-over from other donors' samples. The sample consisted of PBMCs. This chain links TRBV24-1 with TRBJ2-1; the match to TRBD1 covers 8 bases. The CDR3 DNA sequence: TGTGCCACCAGTGATATAGACAGGGGCTGGGGGAATGAGCAGTTCTTC. It yields the protein CATSDIDRGWGNEQFF.